This TCR beta chain was captured by sequencing in a study of blood T cell repertoires in COVID-19 (dated by TCRdb to 2018 to 2020). Context from the whole study: Collaborator samples came from the United States, Italy and Spain and covered acute and convalescent phases of COVID-19. The dataset comprised deeply sampled blood TCRbeta repertoires from subjects exposed to, actively infected with, or recovered from COVID-19. The sample metadata nearly always contained a de-identified subject ID, COVID-19 status, age in years and sex. HLA class I and class II types, where available, came from metadata supplied by the sample provider rather than from assay-based typing. A freely available public database, intended as a resource for researchers studying the immune response to SARS-CoV-2, is where the repertoires were released. The prospective study material was composed of cDNA or gDNA derived from T cells, B-cell-depleted T cells, or PBMCs. The samples were drawn from two sources: the first 160 participants of the ongoing ImmuneRACE study, and approximately 1,300 subjects contributed by 6 global collaborators.

Between the V and J ends, shortened by 4 bases and 0 bases respectively, the junction contains 9 bases. The CDR3 numbers 15 residues from cysteine through phenylalanine. Only the CDR3 part of the read is kept: 45 bases, read in frame from the first base. CDR1 and CDR2, looked up from the germline V gene (reference sequence), are SEHNR and FQNEAQ. The study at large found these results: How much clinical and demographic metadata was included differed by source and by participant, and the metadata was provided uncurated.

A word on this clone: It lacks a known antigen. Base quality data are lacking; no much larger clone is found one base away.

The immunoSEQ Assay, a bias-controlled multiplex PCR, was used to amplify TCRbeta CDR3 regions from genomic DNA. In the source study's methods: The number of nucleated cells in each sample was estimated from the amplification of reference gene primers within the assay. To quantify the absolute abundance of each unique TCRbeta CDR3 rearrangement, sequence reads were collapsed and filtered. For each sample, productive Simpson clonality was calculated as the square root of Simpson's diversity index across productive rearrangements. TCRdb stores this immuneACCESS table with in-frame sequences only. Part of the clones is absent; in the studies checked, under half of the shortfall reflects unresolved V genes, and no reason is known for the rest. V and J calls plus clone size are reproduced from that table; the DNA served to infer D and trimming. The sample contains over 250,000 clones, around 90% of them found a single time. In total, the top ten clones hold 2.6% of the sample.

One collaborating source in Seattle enrolled patients during active infection and followed them longitudinally through the course of disease. Each collaborating institution followed its own protocols to collect whole blood in K2EDTA tubes. For TCRbeta analysis, collaborators shipped samples in one of three forms: frozen whole blood, isolated PBMCs, or DNA extracted from either of those sample types. Recombination linked TRBV7-9 to TRBJ1-4; no D gene is confidently identified. The clonotype comes from a person under 30 with COVID-19, enrolled during active disease. The source material was peripheral blood. The DNA reads TGTGCCAGCAGCTACTACATTGCAACTAATGAAAAACTGTTTTTT. Its translation is CASSYYIATNEKLFF.